This T cell receptor (beta chain) originates from a study of T cells after yellow fever vaccination. General study points: Most clones from primary vaccination were detected again post-booster (roughly 96% CD4, about 85% CD8).

TCRdb re-called the 5' RACE reads with MiXCR, one entry per CDR3 protein. This table has some 220,000 distinct CDR3 sequences, about 3% appearing once. This CDR3 spans 13 amino acids. V dropped 6 bases and J dropped 2; count of bases not matched to a gene: 5. Per the germline V gene, CDR1 is SQVTM and CDR2 is ANQGSEA. This clonotype was seen a handful of times. The antigen is unknown. This chain joins TRBV29-1 and TRBJ2-3, with TRBD1 identical over 7 bases. Sequencing was performed on CD4+ T cells sorted from PBMCs, taken 10 days after the yellow fever booster vaccination. The origin of this receptor is a young man who received the YFV17D yellow fever vaccine. The CDR3 sequence: CSVKQGSTDTQYF. CDR3 in DNA: TGCAGCGTGAAACAGGGGTCCACAGATACGCAGTATTTT.